These T cell receptor beta chains were read from a single sample in a study of blood T cell repertoires in COVID-19. The table came from immunoSEQ multiplex PCR; TCRdb's copy has only in-frame clones and leaves some out. The profile covers fewer than 300,000 clones, with approximately 93% appearing a single time and around 2% taken by the ten largest. Material: peripheral blood. The receptors originated from a woman aged 25 to 39 with COVID-19, enrolled during active disease. CDR3s include the opening cysteine and the closing phenylalanine or tryptophan. Each record gives: CDR3 protein, CDR3 DNA, CDR3 length, J gene, clone size, D gene, V gene. The D gene is left open where the match is weak. The size entry is marked missing in some rows and otherwise reads once, few, many or a size class.

CDR3aa: CASRSGRAGETQYF
CDR3nt: TGCGCCAGCAGGAGCGGGAGGGCCGGGGAGACCCAGTACTTC
len: 14
j_gene: TRBJ2-5
abundance: .
d_gene: TRBD2
v_gene: TRBV10-2

CDR3aa: CSASPADNEQFF
CDR3nt: TGCAGTGCTAGTCCAGCGGACAATGAGCAGTTCTTC
len: 12
j_gene: TRBJ2-1
abundance: .
d_gene: .
v_gene: TRBV20-1

CDR3aa: CASSWDRAQETQYF
CDR3nt: TGTGCCAGCTCATGGGACAGGGCCCAAGAGACCCAGTACTTC
len: 14
j_gene: TRBJ2-5
abundance: .
d_gene: TRBD1
v_gene: TRBV18

CDR3aa: CASRIAAPGQIYGYTF
CDR3nt: TGCGCCAGCAGGATTGCGGCCCCGGGACAGATATATGGCTACACCTTC
len: 16
j_gene: TRBJ1-2
abundance: .
d_gene: TRBD1
v_gene: TRBV5-1

CDR3aa: CASRRQGSVLDQPQHF
CDR3nt: TGTGCCAGCAGACGACAGGGTTCTGTTCTAGATCAGCCCCAGCATTTT
len: 16
j_gene: TRBJ1-5
abundance: .
d_gene: TRBD1
v_gene: TRBV28

CDR3aa: CASKELPSSYNSPLHF
CDR3nt: TGTGCCAGCAAAGAACTTCCGAGCTCCTATAATTCACCCCTCCACTTT
len: 16
j_gene: TRBJ1-6
abundance: .
d_gene: .
v_gene: TRBV2

CDR3aa: CVSGQEGFWGTEAFF
CDR3nt: TGTGTCTCGGGGCAGGAGGGTTTTTGGGGCACTGAAGCTTTCTTT
len: 15
j_gene: TRBJ1-1
abundance: .
d_gene: .
v_gene: TRBV5-5

CDR3aa: CASSPGTTLWEQYF
CDR3nt: TGTGCCAGTAGCCCCGGGACTACCTTGTGGGAGCAGTACTTC
len: 14
j_gene: TRBJ2-7
abundance: .
d_gene: TRBD2
v_gene: TRBV19

CDR3aa: CSVDRDNEQFF
CDR3nt: TGCAGCGTCGACAGGGATAATGAGCAGTTCTTC
len: 11
j_gene: TRBJ2-1
abundance: .
d_gene: TRBD1
v_gene: TRBV29-1

CDR3aa: CASSLDGREGSTEAFF
CDR3nt: TGTGCCAGCAGCTTAGATGGTCGTGAGGGAAGCACTGAAGCTTTCTTT
len: 16
j_gene: TRBJ1-1
abundance: .
d_gene: .
v_gene: TRBV11-3

CDR3aa: CASSVGTEYEQYF
CDR3nt: TGTGCCAGCAGCGTAGGGACAGAGTACGAGCAGTACTTC
len: 13
j_gene: TRBJ2-7
abundance: .
d_gene: .
v_gene: TRBV9

CDR3aa: CASSRTTDTGELFF
CDR3nt: TGTGCCAGCAGTAGGACTACGGACACCGGGGAGCTGTTTTTT
len: 14
j_gene: TRBJ2-2
abundance: once
d_gene: .
v_gene: TRBV2

CDR3aa: CASSPLTGSSGNTIYF
CDR3nt: TGTGCCAGTAGTCCTTTGACAGGTAGCTCTGGAAACACCATATATTTT
len: 16
j_gene: TRBJ1-3
abundance: .
d_gene: .
v_gene: TRBV19

CDR3aa: CASSSADRGNTEAFF
CDR3nt: TGTGCCAGCAGCTCAGCAGACAGGGGTAACACTGAAGCTTTCTTT
len: 15
j_gene: TRBJ1-1
abundance: .
d_gene: TRBD1
v_gene: TRBV5-4

CDR3aa: CASSSGTGGPDTQYF
CDR3nt: TGTGCCAGCAGCTCGGGGACAGGCGGTCCAGATACGCAGTATTTT
len: 15
j_gene: TRBJ2-3
abundance: .
d_gene: TRBD1
v_gene: TRBV5-4

CDR3aa: CATSEPTGTGGPNQPQHF
CDR3nt: TGTGCCACCAGTGAGCCTACCGGGACAGGGGGACCCAATCAGCCCCAGCATTTT
len: 18
j_gene: TRBJ1-5
abundance: few
d_gene: TRBD1
v_gene: TRBV24-1

CDR3aa: CASSSGRGGYGYTF
CDR3nt: TGTGCCAGCAGCTCCGGCAGGGGCGGCTATGGCTACACCTTC
len: 14
j_gene: TRBJ1-2
abundance: .
d_gene: .
v_gene: TRBV28

CDR3aa: CASSKRTGEFEQYF
CDR3nt: TGTGCCAGCAGCAAAAGGACAGGGGAGTTCGAGCAGTACTTC
len: 14
j_gene: TRBJ2-7
abundance: .
d_gene: .
v_gene: TRBV21-1

CDR3aa: CASSLGQYYGGYTF
CDR3nt: TGTGCCAGCAGCCTCGGACAGTACTATGGTGGCTACACCTTC
len: 14
j_gene: TRBJ1-2
abundance: .
d_gene: .
v_gene: TRBV9

CDR3aa: CASSPNTYQGTEAFF
CDR3nt: TGTGCCAGCAGCCCCAACACTTACCAGGGGACTGAAGCTTTCTTT
len: 15
j_gene: TRBJ1-1
abundance: .
d_gene: .
v_gene: TRBV13

CDR3aa: CSVQGAGDYGYTF
CDR3nt: TGCAGCGTCCAGGGGGCGGGGGACTATGGCTACACCTTC
len: 13
j_gene: TRBJ1-2
abundance: .
d_gene: TRBD1
v_gene: TRBV29-1

CDR3aa: CASRLAGNSYEQFF
CDR3nt: TGTGCCAGTCGGCTAGCGGGAAATTCGTATGAGCAGTTCTTC
len: 14
j_gene: TRBJ2-1
abundance: .
d_gene: TRBD2
v_gene: TRBV19

CDR3aa: CASSLGLTTMNTEAFF
CDR3nt: TGTGCCAGCAGCTTAGGGCTGACTACCATGAACACTGAAGCTTTCTTT
len: 16
j_gene: TRBJ1-1
abundance: .
d_gene: .
v_gene: TRBV7-9

CDR3aa: CSASDAGGRYEQYF
CDR3nt: TGCAGTGCTAGTGACGCGGGAGGCCGTTACGAGCAGTACTTC
len: 14
j_gene: TRBJ2-7
abundance: .
d_gene: TRBD2
v_gene: TRBV20-1

CDR3aa: CASSLGPAPYEQYF
CDR3nt: TGTGCCAGCAGCTTAGGCCCAGCGCCGTACGAGCAGTACTTC
len: 14
j_gene: TRBJ2-7
abundance: .
d_gene: .
v_gene: TRBV11-2

CDR3aa: CASSFRGGPTEAFF
CDR3nt: TGTGCCAGTAGTTTCCGCGGGGGGCCCACTGAAGCTTTCTTT
len: 14
j_gene: TRBJ1-1
abundance: .
d_gene: .
v_gene: TRBV19

CDR3aa: CASSPGQGGNQPQHF
CDR3nt: TGCGCCAGCAGCCCGGGACAGGGCGGCAATCAGCCCCAGCATTTT
len: 15
j_gene: TRBJ1-5
abundance: .
d_gene: TRBD1
v_gene: TRBV5-1

CDR3aa: CAVYPGLMNTEAFF
CDR3nt: TGTGCCGTATACCCTGGCCTTATGAACACTGAAGCTTTCTTT
len: 14
j_gene: TRBJ1-1
abundance: .
d_gene: .
v_gene: TRBV30

CDR3aa: CAWRGLVGTGELFF
CDR3nt: TGTGCCTGGAGGGGCTTGGTAGGCACCGGGGAGCTGTTTTTT
len: 14
j_gene: TRBJ2-2
abundance: few
d_gene: .
v_gene: TRBV30

CDR3aa: CASRSYTEAFF
CDR3nt: TGTGCCAGCAGGTCCTACACTGAAGCTTTCTTT
len: 11
j_gene: TRBJ1-1
abundance: once
d_gene: .
v_gene: TRBV27

CDR3aa: CASSATGAFNNEQFF
CDR3nt: TGTGCCAGCAGCGCGACAGGGGCCTTCAACAATGAGCAGTTCTTC
len: 15
j_gene: TRBJ2-1
abundance: .
d_gene: TRBD1
v_gene: TRBV7-9

CDR3aa: CSVLTGGGEKLFF
CDR3nt: TGCAGCGTCCTAACAGGGGGCGGTGAAAAACTGTTTTTT
len: 13
j_gene: TRBJ1-4
abundance: once
d_gene: TRBD1
v_gene: TRBV29-1

CDR3aa: CAWSVLSGNSPLHF
CDR3nt: TGTGCCTGGAGTGTACTCTCAGGGAACTCACCCCTCCACTTT
len: 14
j_gene: TRBJ1-6
abundance: once
d_gene: .
v_gene: TRBV30

CDR3aa: CAWGSSGNTIYF
CDR3nt: TGTGCCTGGGGTAGCTCTGGAAACACCATATATTTT
len: 12
j_gene: TRBJ1-3
abundance: .
d_gene: .
v_gene: TRBV30

CDR3aa: CASSRPGEGPYNEQFF
CDR3nt: TGTGCCAGCAGCCGTCCGGGGGAGGGCCCCTACAATGAGCAGTTCTTC
len: 16
j_gene: TRBJ2-1
abundance: .
d_gene: TRBD2
v_gene: TRBV7-2

CDR3aa: CASSQAGQAADTQYF
CDR3nt: TGTGCCAGCAGCCAAGCCGGACAGGCGGCAGATACGCAGTATTTT
len: 15
j_gene: TRBJ2-3
abundance: .
d_gene: TRBD1
v_gene: TRBV4-2

CDR3aa: CASSLWATEAFF
CDR3nt: TGTGCCAGCAGCTTGTGGGCGACTGAAGCTTTCTTT
len: 12
j_gene: TRBJ1-1
abundance: .
d_gene: .
v_gene: TRBV5-6

CDR3aa: CSADPDRLNTEAFF
CDR3nt: TGCAGCGCCGACCCCGACAGACTGAACACTGAAGCTTTCTTT
len: 14
j_gene: TRBJ1-1
abundance: .
d_gene: .
v_gene: TRBV29-1

CDR3aa: CASSPQGSYSYEQYF
CDR3nt: TGTGCCAGCAGCCCGCAGGGGTCATACTCCTACGAGCAGTACTTC
len: 15
j_gene: TRBJ2-7
abundance: .
d_gene: .
v_gene: TRBV5-6

CDR3aa: CASSQELADEEQFF
CDR3nt: TGTGCCAGCAGCCAGGAACTAGCGGACGAAGAGCAGTTCTTC
len: 14
j_gene: TRBJ2-1
abundance: .
d_gene: TRBD2
v_gene: TRBV4-2

CDR3aa: CASSIGRGLAAYNEQFF
CDR3nt: TGTGCCAGTAGTATAGGTAGGGGACTAGCGGCTTACAATGAGCAGTTCTTC
len: 17
j_gene: TRBJ2-1
abundance: .
d_gene: TRBD2
v_gene: TRBV19

CDR3aa: CAISQRTQRKDNEQFF
CDR3nt: TGTGCCATCAGCCAACGGACTCAAAGAAAGGACAATGAGCAGTTCTTC
len: 16
j_gene: TRBJ2-1
abundance: .
d_gene: .
v_gene: TRBV10-3

CDR3aa: CATSDLDSRTEAFF
CDR3nt: TGTGCCACCAGCGATTTGGACAGCCGCACTGAAGCTTTCTTT
len: 14
j_gene: TRBJ1-1
abundance: .
d_gene: .
v_gene: TRBV15

CDR3aa: CASSYVWGYEQFF
CDR3nt: TGTGCCAGCAGTTACGTTTGGGGCTACGAGCAGTTCTTC
len: 13
j_gene: TRBJ2-1
abundance: once
d_gene: .
v_gene: TRBV6-5

CDR3aa: CASSLFLGTEETQYF
CDR3nt: TGTGCCAGCAGCCTCTTCCTCGGGACAGAAGAGACCCAGTACTTC
len: 15
j_gene: TRBJ2-5
abundance: .
d_gene: TRBD1
v_gene: TRBV7-7

CDR3aa: CASSQKWGEDEQYF
CDR3nt: TGTGCCAGCAGCCAAAAGTGGGGGGAGGACGAGCAGTACTTC
len: 14
j_gene: TRBJ2-7
abundance: .
d_gene: .
v_gene: TRBV14

CDR3aa: CASSYSSAAGGYTF
CDR3nt: TGTGCCAGCAGTTACTCGAGCGCCGCGGGGGGCTACACCTTC
len: 14
j_gene: TRBJ1-2
abundance: .
d_gene: .
v_gene: TRBV6-6

CDR3aa: CASSLILNYGYTF
CDR3nt: TGTGCCAGCAGTTTAATACTCAACTATGGCTACACCTTC
len: 13
j_gene: TRBJ1-2
abundance: few
d_gene: .
v_gene: TRBV12-3/TRBV12-4

CDR3aa: CASSEGGRTEAFF
CDR3nt: TGTGCCAGCAGTGAAGGGGGCAGGACTGAAGCTTTCTTT
len: 13
j_gene: TRBJ1-1
abundance: .
d_gene: .
v_gene: TRBV25-1

CDR3aa: CAIRGLEGAGELFF
CDR3nt: TGTGCCATCAGGGGACTAGAGGGGGCCGGGGAGCTGTTTTTT
len: 14
j_gene: TRBJ2-2
abundance: .
d_gene: TRBD2
v_gene: TRBV10-3

CDR3aa: CASSFGGGGQPQHF
CDR3nt: TGCGCCAGCAGCTTCGGGGGCGGGGGACAGCCCCAGCATTTT
len: 14
j_gene: TRBJ1-5
abundance: .
d_gene: .
v_gene: TRBV5-1

CDR3aa: CAWSAGQGVQPQHF
CDR3nt: TGTGCCTGGAGTGCGGGACAGGGGGTTCAGCCCCAGCATTTT
len: 14
j_gene: TRBJ1-5
abundance: .
d_gene: TRBD1
v_gene: TRBV30